This T cell receptor (beta chain) was profiled in a study of immune reconstitution after stem cell transplant in scleroderma. TCRdb fed the RT-PCR reads into MiXCR, producing one record per CDR3 protein. The table lists a few thousand distinct CDR3 sequences, 6.5% to 9% of them singletons. By share of the sample, this clonotype is medium-sized. This specimen was acquired before or after autologous hematopoietic stem cell transplantation (not recorded which). The TCR was taken from a male donor with systemic sclerosis.

CDR3 in amino acids: CASRAEGNTEAFF. CDR3 coding DNA: TGTGCCAGCCGGGCAGAGGGGAACACTGAAGCTTTCTTT. The chain uses TRBV6-1 and TRBJ1-1; D unclear. Germline values: CDR1 MNHNS, CDR2 SASEGT. The CDR3 is 13 amino acids. Trimming cost V 8 bases and J 1 base, with 11 bases left between them.